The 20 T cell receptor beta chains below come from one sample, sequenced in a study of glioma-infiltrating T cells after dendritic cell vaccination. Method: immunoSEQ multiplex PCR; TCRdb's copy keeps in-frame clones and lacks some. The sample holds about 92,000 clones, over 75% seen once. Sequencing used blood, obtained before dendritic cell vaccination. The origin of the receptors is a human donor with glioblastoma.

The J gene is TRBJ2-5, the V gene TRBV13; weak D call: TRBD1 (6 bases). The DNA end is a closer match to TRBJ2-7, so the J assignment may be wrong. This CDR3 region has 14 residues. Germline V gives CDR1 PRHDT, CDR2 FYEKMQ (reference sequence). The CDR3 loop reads CASSLGAGAYEQYF. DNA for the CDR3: TGTGCCAGCAGCTTAGGCGCAGGGGCCTACGAGCAGTACTTC.

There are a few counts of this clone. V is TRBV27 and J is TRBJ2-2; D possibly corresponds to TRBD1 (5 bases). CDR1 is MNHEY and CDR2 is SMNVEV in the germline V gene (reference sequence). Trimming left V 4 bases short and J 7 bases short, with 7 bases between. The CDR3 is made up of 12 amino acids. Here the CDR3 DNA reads TGTGCCAGCAGTTGGCAGGGCGGGGAGCTGTTTTTT. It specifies CASSWQGGELFF.

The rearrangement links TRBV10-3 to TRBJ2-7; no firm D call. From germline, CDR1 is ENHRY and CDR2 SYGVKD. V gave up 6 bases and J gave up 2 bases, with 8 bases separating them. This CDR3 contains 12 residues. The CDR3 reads CAIRTPAYEQYF. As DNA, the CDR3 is TGTGCCATCAGGACTCCCGCCTACGAGCAGTACTTC.

CDR3 in amino acids: CASSQDLWTGSPYEQYF. The CDR3 DNA reads as TGCGCCAGCAGCCAAGATCTTTGGACAGGGTCGCCCTACGAGCAGTACTTC. The chain couples TRBV4-3 to TRBJ2-7; 8 bases match TRBD1. CDR3 length: 17 amino acids. Unmatched junction bases numbered 9, after V lost 0 bases and J lost 2 bases. Per germline, CDR1 LGHNA and CDR2 YSLEER.

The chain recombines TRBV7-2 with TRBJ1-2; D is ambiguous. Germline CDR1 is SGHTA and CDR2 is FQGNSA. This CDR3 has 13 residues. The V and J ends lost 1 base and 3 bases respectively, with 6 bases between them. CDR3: CASSLVADYGYTF. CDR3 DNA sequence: TGTGCCAGCAGCTTAGTGGCGGACTATGGCTACACCTTC. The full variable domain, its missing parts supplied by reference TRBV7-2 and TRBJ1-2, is GAGVSQSPSNKVTEKGKDVELRCDPISGHTALYWYRQSLGQGLEFLIYFQGNSAPDKSGLPSDRFSAERTGGSVSTLTIQRTQQEDSAVYLCASSLVADYGYTFGSGTRLTVV.

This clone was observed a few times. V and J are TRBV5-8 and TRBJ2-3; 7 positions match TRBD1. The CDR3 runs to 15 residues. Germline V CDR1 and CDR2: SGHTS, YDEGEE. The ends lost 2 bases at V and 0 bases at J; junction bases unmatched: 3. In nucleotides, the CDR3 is TGTGCCAGCAGCTTAACGGGACAGAGCACAGATACGCAGTATTTT. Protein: CASSLTGQSTDTQYF.

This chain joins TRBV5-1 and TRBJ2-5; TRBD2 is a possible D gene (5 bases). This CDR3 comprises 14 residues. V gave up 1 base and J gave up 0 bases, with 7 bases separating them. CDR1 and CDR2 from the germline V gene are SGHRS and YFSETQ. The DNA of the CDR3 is TGCGCCAGCAGCTTGAGAGGGAACCAAGAGACCCAGTACTTC. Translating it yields CASSLRGNQETQYF.

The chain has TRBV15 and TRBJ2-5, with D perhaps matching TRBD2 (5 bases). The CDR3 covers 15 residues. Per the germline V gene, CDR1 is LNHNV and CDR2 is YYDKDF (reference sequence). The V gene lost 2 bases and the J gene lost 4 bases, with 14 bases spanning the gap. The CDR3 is CATSRSKGLTETQYF. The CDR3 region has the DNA TGTGCCACCAGCAGATCCAAAGGACTGACAGAGACCCAGTACTTC.

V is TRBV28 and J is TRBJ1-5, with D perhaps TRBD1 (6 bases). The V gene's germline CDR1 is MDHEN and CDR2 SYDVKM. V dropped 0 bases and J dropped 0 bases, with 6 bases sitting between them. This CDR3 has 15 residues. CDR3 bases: TGTGCCAGCAGTTTATGGGGACATAGCAATCAGCCCCAGCATTTT. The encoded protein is CASSLWGHSNQPQHF.

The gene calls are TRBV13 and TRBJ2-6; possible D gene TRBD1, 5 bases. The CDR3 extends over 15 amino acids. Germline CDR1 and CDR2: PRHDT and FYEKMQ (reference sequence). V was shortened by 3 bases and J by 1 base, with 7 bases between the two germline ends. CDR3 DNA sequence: TGTGCCAGCAGCTTTAGGGGATCTGGGGCCAACGTCCTGACTTTC. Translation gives CASSFRGSGANVLTF.

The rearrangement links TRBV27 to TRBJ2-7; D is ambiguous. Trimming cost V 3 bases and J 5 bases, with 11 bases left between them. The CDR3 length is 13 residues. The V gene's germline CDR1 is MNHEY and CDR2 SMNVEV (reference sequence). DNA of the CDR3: TGTGCCAGCAGTTTTCTACGGTTCAACGAGCAGTACTTC. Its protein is CASSFLRFNEQYF.

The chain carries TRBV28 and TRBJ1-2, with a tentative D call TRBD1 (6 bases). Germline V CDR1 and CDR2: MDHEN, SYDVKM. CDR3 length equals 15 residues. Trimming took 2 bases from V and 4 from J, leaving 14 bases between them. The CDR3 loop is CASSLLTDSGYGYTF. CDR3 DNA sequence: TGTGCCAGCAGTTTACTCACGGACAGTGGCTATGGCTACACCTTC.

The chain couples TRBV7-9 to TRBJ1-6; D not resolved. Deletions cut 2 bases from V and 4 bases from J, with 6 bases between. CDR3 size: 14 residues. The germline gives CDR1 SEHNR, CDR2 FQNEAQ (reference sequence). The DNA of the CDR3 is TGTGCCAGCAGCTTACGACTTTATAATTCACCCCTCCACTTT. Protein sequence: CASSLRLYNSPLHF.

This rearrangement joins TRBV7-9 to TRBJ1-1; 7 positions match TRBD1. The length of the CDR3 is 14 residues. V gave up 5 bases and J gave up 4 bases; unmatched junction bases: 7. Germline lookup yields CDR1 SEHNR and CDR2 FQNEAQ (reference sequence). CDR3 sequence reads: CASSGRQGITEAFF. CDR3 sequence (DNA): TGTGCCAGCAGCGGACGACAGGGCATCACTGAAGCTTTCTTT.

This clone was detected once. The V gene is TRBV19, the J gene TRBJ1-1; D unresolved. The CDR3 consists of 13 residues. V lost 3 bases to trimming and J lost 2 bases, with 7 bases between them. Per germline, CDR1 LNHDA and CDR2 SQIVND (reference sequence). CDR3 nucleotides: TGTGCCAGTAGTATTCCAGGCAACACTGAAGCTTTCTTT. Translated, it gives CASSIPGNTEAFF.

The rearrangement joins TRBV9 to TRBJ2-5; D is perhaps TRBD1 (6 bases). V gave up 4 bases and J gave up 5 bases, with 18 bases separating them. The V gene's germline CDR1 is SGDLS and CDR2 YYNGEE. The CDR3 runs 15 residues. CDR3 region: CASSSQEGVGETQYF. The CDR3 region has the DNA TGTGCCAGCAGCTCCCAAGAGGGGGTGGGGGAGACCCAGTACTTC.

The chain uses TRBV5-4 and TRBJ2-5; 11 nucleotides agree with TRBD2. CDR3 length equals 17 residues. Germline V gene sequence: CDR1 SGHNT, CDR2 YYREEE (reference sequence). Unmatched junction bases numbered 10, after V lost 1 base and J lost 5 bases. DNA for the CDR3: TGTGCCAGCAGCTTGACTCTAACTAGCGGGAGCGGTGAGACCCAGTACTTC. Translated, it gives CASSLTLTSGSGETQYF.

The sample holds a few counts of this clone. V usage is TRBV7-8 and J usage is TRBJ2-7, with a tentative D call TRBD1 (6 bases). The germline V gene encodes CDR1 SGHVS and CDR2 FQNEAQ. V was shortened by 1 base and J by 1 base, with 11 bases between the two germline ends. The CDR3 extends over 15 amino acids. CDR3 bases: TGTGCCAGCAGCTTAGTAGGGGGAGAATCCTACGAGCAGTACTTC. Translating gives CASSLVGGESYEQYF.

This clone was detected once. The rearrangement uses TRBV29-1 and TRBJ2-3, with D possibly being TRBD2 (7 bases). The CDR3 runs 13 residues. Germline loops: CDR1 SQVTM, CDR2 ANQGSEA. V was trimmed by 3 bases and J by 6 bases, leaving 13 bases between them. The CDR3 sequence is CSVDGEGGDTQYF. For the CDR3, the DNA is TGCAGCGTTGATGGGGAGGGGGGGGATACGCAGTATTTT.

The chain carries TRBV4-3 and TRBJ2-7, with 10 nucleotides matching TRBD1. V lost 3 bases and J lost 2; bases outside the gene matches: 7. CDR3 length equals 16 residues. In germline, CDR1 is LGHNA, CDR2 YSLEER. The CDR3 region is CASSQSGTGETYEQYF. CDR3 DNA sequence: TGCGCCAGCAGCCAGTCCGGGACAGGGGAAACCTACGAGCAGTACTTC.